These 12 T cell receptor beta chains were all obtained from the same sample, sequenced in a study of cytomegalovirus exposure and HLA in healthy donors. The PCR made use of 60 Vbeta and 13 Jbeta primers. Assay used: immunoSEQ multiplex PCR; TCRdb lists only in-frame clones, some missing. The data hold about 63,000 clones, with approximately 90% observed a single time. Sequenced: PBMCs. These receptor sequences come from a woman in her thirties in good health and CMV-seropositive.

CDR3 bases: TGCAGCGTTGTCTATCGGGGGGATCCAGATACGCAGTATTTT. Translated, it gives CSVVYRGDPDTQYF. The chain couples TRBV29-1 to TRBJ2-3; 7 positions agree with TRBD2. V trimming: 4 bases; J trimming: 4 bases; junction bases outside the gene matches: 8. This CDR3 contains 14 residues. Germline assignment: CDR1 SQVTM and CDR2 ANQGSEA.

V and J are TRBV7-9 and TRBJ2-1; TRBD2 might be the D (6 bases). The V end lost 7 bases, the J end lost 8 bases, and 15 bases lay between the germline ends. Looked up from germline, CDR1 is SEHNR and CDR2 is FQNEAQ (reference sequence). The CDR3 loop spans 13 amino acids. The CDR3 sequence: CASIPSGSDEQFF. CDR3 in DNA: TGTGCCAGCATCCCTTCCGGGAGCGATGAGCAGTTCTTC.

With respect to this clone: The germline gene is not matched at one end of the junction; a read error may be the cause. The chain is built from TRBV7-2 and TRBJ2-7, with D tentatively TRBD1 (6 bases). The CDR3 has 15 amino acids. Germline CDR1 and CDR2: SGHTA and FQGNSA. The CDR3 reads CASSPGGRGKNEKYF. The CDR3 DNA sequence: TGTGCCAGCAGCCCGGGTGGCAGGGGAAAGAACGAGAAGTACTTC. The full variable domain, rest sourced from reference TRBV7-2 and TRBJ2-7, is GAGVSQSPSNKVTEKGKDVELRCDPISGHTALYWYRQSLGQGLEFLIYFQGNSAPDKSGLPSDRFSAERTGGSVSTLTIQRTQQEDSAVYLCASSPGGRGKNEKYFGPGTRLTVT.

The rearrangement joins TRBV5-1 to TRBJ2-5, with D perhaps TRBD1 (5 bases). Gene TRBJ2-7 matches the end of the DNA better, so the J call may be wrong. The CDR3 length is 13 residues. The germline V gene encodes CDR1 SGHRS and CDR2 YFSETQ. The CDR3 sequence is CASSLRTTTEQYF. CDR3 sequence (DNA): TGCGCCAGCAGCCTAAGGACAACGACCGAGCAGTACTTC.

This clone appeared a single time. V and J are TRBV7-9 and TRBJ2-7; tentative D call: TRBD2 (6 bases). Trimming cost V 6 bases and J 2 bases, with 14 bases left between them. The CDR3 loop spans 14 amino acids. Germline CDR1 is SEHNR and CDR2 is FQNEAQ (reference sequence). The CDR3 sequence: CASSPTRPPYEQYF. The DNA of the CDR3 is TGTGCCAGCAGTCCGACTAGGCCTCCCTACGAGCAGTACTTC.

The CDR3 here is CATGSGYYNEQFF. For the CDR3, the DNA is TGTGCCACCGGGTCAGGGTACTACAATGAGCAGTTCTTC. This chain joins TRBV15 and TRBJ2-1, with D possibly TRBD1 on 5 matching bases. CDR1 LNHNV and CDR2 YYDKDF come from the germline V gene (reference sequence). The CDR3 loop spans 13 amino acids. V was cut by 8 bases and J by 3 bases, with 11 bases left in between. Based on the CDR3 plus reference TRBV15 and TRBJ2-1, the full variable domain is DAMVIQNPRYQVTQFGKPVTLSCSQTLNHNVMYWYQQKSSQAPKLLFHYYDKDFNNEADTPDNFQSRRPNTSFCFLDIRSPGLGDTAMYLCATGSGYYNEQFFGPGTRLTVL.

This clone was seen a single time. The CDR3 loop reads CASTKGLAGDYEQYF. The DNA for the CDR3 is TGTGCCAGCACCAAAGGACTAGCGGGAGACTACGAGCAGTACTTC. The chain uses TRBV11-2 and TRBJ2-5, with 13 positions matching TRBD2. The DNA end is a closer match to TRBJ2-7, so the J assignment may be wrong. CDR1 is SGHAT, CDR2 FQNNGV, per germline. The CDR3 is 15 residues long.

The chain is built from TRBV19 and TRBJ2-1; 9 bases agree with TRBD2. The CDR3 is made up of 15 amino acids. The V gene end was trimmed by 4 bases and the J gene end by 0 bases; junction bases not matched to a gene: 1. Germline V gene data show CDR1 as LNHDA and CDR2 as SQIVND (reference sequence). CDR3 sequence: CASSNSGSSYNEQFF. The CDR3 region has the DNA TGTGCCAGTAGTAATAGCGGGAGCTCCTACAATGAGCAGTTCTTC.

A few counts support this clone. CDR3: CASSTARPGLAGSNEQFF. CDR3 bases: TGTGCCAGTAGTACGGCCCGCCCGGGACTAGCGGGAAGTAATGAGCAGTTCTTC. The chain recombines TRBV19 with TRBJ2-1; 13 positions agree with TRBD2. CDR1 is LNHDA, CDR2 SQIVND, per germline (reference sequence). V was pared by 4 bases and J by 7 bases, with 13 bases of the junction left unmatched. The CDR3 is 18 residues long.

This clone was observed a handful of times. The rearrangement joins TRBV5-1 to TRBJ2-1, with TRBD2 matching over 10 bases. Germline assignment: CDR1 SGHRS and CDR2 YFSETQ. V gave up 2 bases and J gave up 2 bases; unmatched junction bases: 1. The CDR3 has 15 amino acids. CDR3 nucleotides: TGCGCCAGCAGCTTTAGCGGGGGGACCTACAATGAGCAGTTCTTC. Amino acid sequence: CASSFSGGTYNEQFF.

This clone was seen only a few times. J is TRBJ2-1 and V is TRBV27; D perhaps matches TRBD2 (6 bases). The germline V and J ends were trimmed by 1 base and 3 bases, with 16 bases remaining between them. From germline, CDR1 is MNHEY and CDR2 SMNVEV (reference sequence). This CDR3 has 17 residues. The CDR3 DNA is TGTGCCAGCAGTTTATTTTCCGGGAGTAGTTTCTACAATGAGCAGTTCTTC. Amino acid sequence: CASSLFSGSSFYNEQFF.

This CDR3 reads CASSYSAGPITGELFF. The CDR3 coding sequence is TGTGCCAGCAGTTACTCTGCGGGACCGATTACCGGGGAGCTGTTTTTT. The chain is built from TRBV6-6 and TRBJ2-2; possibly TRBD2 for D (6 bases). From germline, CDR1 is MNHNY and CDR2 SVGAGI (reference sequence). V dropped 0 bases and J dropped 5 bases, with 13 bases sitting between them. The CDR3 covers 16 residues.